This TCR beta chain was obtained from a study of breast tumors, draining lymph nodes, adjacent tissues. After removal of 2 bases from V and 6 bases from J, the junction contained 5 bases not matched to a gene. Germline-derived CDR1 and CDR2 are LGHNA and YNFKEQ. The CDR3 consists of 16 residues. Samples came from axillary lymph nodes draining the breast cancer. TCRdb re-derived calls from the multiplex PCR reads in MiXCR, one entry per CDR3 protein. The top ten hold about 3.7% of the sample, which has 180,000 or so distinct CDR3 sequences, about 34% seen once. The clonotype originates from a female donor with breast cancer. Some clones in this sample may be carry-over from other donors' samples. The chain joins TRBV4-2 to TRBJ2-1, with 12 bases fitting TRBD2. Sequenced: axillary lymph node tissue. The CDR3 spells CASSQTTSGRINEQFF. CDR3 sequence (DNA): TGTGCCAGCAGCCAAACCACTAGCGGGAGGATCAATGAGCAGTTCTTC.